This T cell receptor beta chain was observed in a study of identical twins. The sample holds a few counts of this clonotype. No antigen is known for it. Study outcomes and limitations: The abundant beta clonotypes from cord blood had fewer insertions, and memory repertoires had none of this.

CDR3 length: 16 amino acids. J was trimmed by 6 bases and V by 2 bases; bases with no gene match: 3. In germline, CDR1 is SGHAT, CDR2 FQNNGV. The cDNA had a unique molecular identifier and a template-switch universal primer site. TCRdb ran MiXCR on the 5' RACE reads and lists one entry per CDR3 protein. The data contain 1,800,000 or so distinct CDR3 sequences, about 32% of them singletons. The sample consisted of cord blood. The receptor comes from a newborn girl in good health. The genes are TRBV11-2 and TRBJ2-1; TRBD2 aligns across 14 bases. The CDR3 spells CASSLLGTSGSNEQFF. The CDR3 nucleotides are TGTGCCAGCAGCTTACTCGGGACTAGCGGGAGCAATGAGCAGTTCTTC.